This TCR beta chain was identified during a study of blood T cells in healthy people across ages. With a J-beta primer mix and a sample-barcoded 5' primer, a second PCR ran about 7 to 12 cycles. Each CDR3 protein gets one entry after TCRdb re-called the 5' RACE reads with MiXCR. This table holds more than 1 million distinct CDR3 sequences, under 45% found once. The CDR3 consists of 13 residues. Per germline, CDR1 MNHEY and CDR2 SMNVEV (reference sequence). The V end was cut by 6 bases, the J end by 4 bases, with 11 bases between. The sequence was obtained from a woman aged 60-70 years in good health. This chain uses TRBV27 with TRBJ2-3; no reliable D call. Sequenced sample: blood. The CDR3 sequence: CASSFGRADTQYF. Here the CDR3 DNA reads TGTGCCAGCAGCTTCGGCCGGGCAGATACGCAGTATTTT.